The clone carrying this T cell receptor (beta chain) was observed once. Its antigen is unknown. Some clones are missing from TCRdb's copy, which holds only in-frame ones; the method was immunoSEQ multiplex PCR. The table has 250,000 to 300,000 clones, approximately 86% seen once. This sample stems from a study of cytomegalovirus exposure and HLA in healthy donors. Study details: The 666 first-cohort repertoires shared a platform with the approximately 130 validation repertoires, as reported in a later analysis.

This CDR3 comprises 14 residues. CDR1 SGHRS and CDR2 YFSETQ come from the germline V gene. V was clipped by 0 bases and J by 2 bases, with 7 bases between them. General observations from the study: The listing of roughly 160 TCR beta chains classed them as cytomegalovirus-associated. Most sequenced TCRs were rare (though some public TCRs occurred in many donors).

This TCR was recovered from a young woman in good health and CMV-seronegative. This rearrangement joins TRBV5-1 to TRBJ2-3; D is unclear. The sample was PBMCs. The CDR3 sequence: CASSLVQITDTQYF. CDR3 nucleotides: TGCGCCAGCAGCTTGGTACAGATCACAGATACGCAGTATTTT.